This T cell receptor beta chain stems from a study of shared clonotypes between healthy human individuals. Concerning this clone itself: A far larger clone is one base from this, pointing to a likely read error. Other DNA variants within this sample encode the same CDR3.

Splitting of each subset's genomic DNA was done evenly across several immunoSEQ plates. The assay was immunoSEQ multiplex PCR, and TCRdb's table has in-frame clones only and misses some. The sample shows approximately 470,000 clones, 81% of them seen only once. This CDR3 region has 13 residues. Trimming shortened V by 4 bases and J by 5 bases, and 12 bases separated the two germline ends. In germline, CDR1 is SQVTM, CDR2 ANQGSEA. The chain has TRBV29-1 and TRBJ1-5; D is perhaps TRBD1 (5 bases). The clonotype comes from a woman aged 40 to 50 in good health. Some clones in this sample may be carry-over from other donors' samples. Sequencing was done on a sample of PBMCs. The CDR3 DNA is TGCAGCGTTGCGGATAGGGGCGATCAGCCCCAGCATTTT. It codes for CSVADRGDQPQHF.